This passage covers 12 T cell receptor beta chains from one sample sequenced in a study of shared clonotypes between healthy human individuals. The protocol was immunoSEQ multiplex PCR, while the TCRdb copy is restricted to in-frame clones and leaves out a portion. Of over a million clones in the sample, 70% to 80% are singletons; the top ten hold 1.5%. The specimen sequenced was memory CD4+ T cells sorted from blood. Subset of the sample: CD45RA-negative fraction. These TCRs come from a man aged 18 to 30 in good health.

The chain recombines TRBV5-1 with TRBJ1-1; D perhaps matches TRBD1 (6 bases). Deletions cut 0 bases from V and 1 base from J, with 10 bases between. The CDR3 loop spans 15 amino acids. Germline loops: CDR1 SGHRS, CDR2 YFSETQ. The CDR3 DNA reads TGCGCCAGCAGCTTGGGCGTACAGGGGAACACTGAAGCTTTCTTT. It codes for CASSLGVQGNTEAFF. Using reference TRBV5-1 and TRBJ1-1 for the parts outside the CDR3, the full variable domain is KAGVTQTPRYLIKTRGQQVTLSCSPISGHRSVSWYQQTPGQGLQFLFEYFSETQRNKGNFPGRFSGRQFSNSRSEMNVSTLELGDSALYLCASSLGVQGNTEAFFGQGTRLTVV.

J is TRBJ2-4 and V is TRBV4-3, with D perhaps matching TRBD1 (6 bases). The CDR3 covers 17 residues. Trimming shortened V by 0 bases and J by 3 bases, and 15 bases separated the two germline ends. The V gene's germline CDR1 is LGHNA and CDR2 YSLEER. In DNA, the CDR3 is TGCGCCAGCAGCCAAGACGGGCAGGGGAAGAGCAAAAACATTCAGTACTTC. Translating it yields CASSQDGQGKSKNIQYF.

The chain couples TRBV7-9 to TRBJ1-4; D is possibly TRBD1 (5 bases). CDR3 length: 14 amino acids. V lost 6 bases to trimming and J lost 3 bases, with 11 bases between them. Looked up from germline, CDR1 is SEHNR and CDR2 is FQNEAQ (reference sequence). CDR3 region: CASRAGTANEKLFF. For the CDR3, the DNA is TGTGCCAGCAGAGCAGGGACGGCTAATGAAAAACTGTTTTTT.

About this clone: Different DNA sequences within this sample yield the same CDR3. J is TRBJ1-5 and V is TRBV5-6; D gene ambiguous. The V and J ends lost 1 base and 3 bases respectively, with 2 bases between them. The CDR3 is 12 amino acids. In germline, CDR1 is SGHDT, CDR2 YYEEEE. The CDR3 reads CASSLYNQPQHF. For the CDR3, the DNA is TGTGCCAGCAGCTTGTACAATCAGCCCCAGCATTTT.

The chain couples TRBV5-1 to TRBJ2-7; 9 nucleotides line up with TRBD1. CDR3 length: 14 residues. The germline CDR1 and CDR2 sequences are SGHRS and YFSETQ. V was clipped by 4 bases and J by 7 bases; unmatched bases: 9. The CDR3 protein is CASSRPDRGKEQYF. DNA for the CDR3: TGCGCCAGCAGCCGACCGGACAGGGGAAAAGAGCAGTACTTC. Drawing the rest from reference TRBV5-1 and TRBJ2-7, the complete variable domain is KAGVTQTPRYLIKTRGQQVTLSCSPISGHRSVSWYQQTPGQGLQFLFEYFSETQRNKGNFPGRFSGRQFSNSRSEMNVSTLELGDSALYLCASSRPDRGKEQYFGPGTRLTVT.

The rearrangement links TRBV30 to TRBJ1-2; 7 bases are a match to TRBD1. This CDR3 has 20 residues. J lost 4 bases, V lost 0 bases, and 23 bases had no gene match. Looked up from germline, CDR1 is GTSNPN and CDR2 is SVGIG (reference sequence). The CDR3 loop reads CAWSVLGGQFTPDLPYGYTF. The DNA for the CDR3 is TGTGCCTGGAGTGTACTAGGGGGACAGTTTACCCCCGATTTGCCCTATGGCTACACCTTC.

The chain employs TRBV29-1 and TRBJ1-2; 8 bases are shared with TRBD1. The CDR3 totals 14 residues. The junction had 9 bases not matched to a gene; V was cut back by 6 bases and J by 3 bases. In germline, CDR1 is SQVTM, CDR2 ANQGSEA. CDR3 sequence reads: CSVGRVDRDYGYTF. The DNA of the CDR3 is TGCAGCGTGGGGCGGGTGGACAGGGACTATGGCTACACCTTC.

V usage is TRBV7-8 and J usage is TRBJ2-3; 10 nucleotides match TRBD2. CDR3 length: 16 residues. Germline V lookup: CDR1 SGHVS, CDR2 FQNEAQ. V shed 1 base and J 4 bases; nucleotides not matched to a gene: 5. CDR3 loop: CASSLDTGTSADTQYF. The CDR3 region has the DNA TGTGCCAGCAGCTTAGACACCGGGACTAGCGCAGATACGCAGTATTTT.

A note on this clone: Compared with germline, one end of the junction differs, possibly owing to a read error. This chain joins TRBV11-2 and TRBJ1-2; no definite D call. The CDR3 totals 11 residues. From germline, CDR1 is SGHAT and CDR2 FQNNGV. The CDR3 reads CASSPGRVASF. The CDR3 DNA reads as TGTGCCAGCAGCCCGGGGAGGGTGGCTTCCTTC.

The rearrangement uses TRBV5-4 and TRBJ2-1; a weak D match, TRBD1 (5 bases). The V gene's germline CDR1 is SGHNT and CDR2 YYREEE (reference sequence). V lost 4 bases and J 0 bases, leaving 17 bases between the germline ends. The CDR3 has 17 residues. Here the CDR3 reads CASSPDLTDISYNEQFF. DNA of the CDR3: TGTGCCAGCAGCCCAGACTTGACAGACATCTCCTACAATGAGCAGTTCTTC. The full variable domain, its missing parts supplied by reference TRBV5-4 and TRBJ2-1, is ETGVTQSPTHLIKTRGQQVTLRCSSQSGHNTVSWYQQALGQGPQFIFQYYREEENGRGNFPPRFSGLQFPNYSSELNVNALELDDSALYLCASSPDLTDISYNEQFFGPGTRLTVL.

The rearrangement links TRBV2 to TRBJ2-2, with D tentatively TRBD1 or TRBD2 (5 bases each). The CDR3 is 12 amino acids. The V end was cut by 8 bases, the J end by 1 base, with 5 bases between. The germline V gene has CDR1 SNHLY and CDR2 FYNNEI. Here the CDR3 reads CASGGNTGELFF. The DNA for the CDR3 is TGTGCCAGCGGGGGGAACACCGGGGAGCTGTTTTTT.

CDR3 loop: CASRSGTSAYEQYF. The CDR3 DNA reads as TGTGCCAGCAGAAGTGGCACTAGCGCCTACGAGCAGTACTTC. This chain links TRBV2 with TRBJ2-7, with 7 bases identical to TRBD2. With 6 bases clipped from V and 2 bases from J, the junction kept 7 bases outside the gene matches. Germline V gene sequence: CDR1 SNHLY, CDR2 FYNNEI. The CDR3 runs to 14 residues.